One sample yielded the 21 T cell receptor beta chains listed below, sequenced in a study of blood T cell repertoires in COVID-19. Repertoires were generated with immunoSEQ multiplex PCR, while TCRdb's copy carries only in-frame clones and drops some. This table has roughly 100,000 clones, roughly 90% appearing once. The sample was peripheral blood. These receptors were obtained from a woman in her 50s with COVID-19, enrolled during active disease.

The rearrangement joins TRBV4-1 to TRBJ1-2, with TRBD1 identical over 7 bases. The trim removed 5 bases at V and 5 bases at J, leaving 8 bases unmatched. The CDR3 extends over 14 amino acids. Germline lookup yields CDR1 MGHRA and CDR2 YSYEKL. CDR3 residues: CASSSTGALYGYTF. CDR3 DNA: TGCGCCAGCAGCTCCACAGGGGCCCTATATGGCTACACCTTC.

The chain employs TRBV29-1 and TRBJ1-1, with D maybe TRBD1 (5 bases). The V gene lost 0 bases and the J gene lost 2 bases, with 13 bases spanning the gap. The CDR3 loop spans 15 amino acids. The germline gives CDR1 SQVTM, CDR2 ANQGSEA. Here the CDR3 DNA reads TGCAGCGTTGAAGATCTCCACGGGGGTAACACTGAAGCTTTCTTT. It yields the protein CSVEDLHGGNTEAFF.

V gene TRBV2 combines with J gene TRBJ1-4; D not resolved. With 0 bases removed from V and 11 bases from J, the gap between germline ends came to 22 bases. This CDR3 contains 17 residues. Germline V gene data show CDR1 as SNHLY and CDR2 as FYNNEI. DNA for the CDR3: TGTGCCAGCAGTGAAGCGCTTTCAGGCCCCCGGGATGGGAAACTGTTTTTT. The encoded protein is CASSEALSGPRDGKLFF.

V gene TRBV2 combines with J gene TRBJ2-5, with 10 bases that match TRBD2. V trimming: 2 bases; J trimming: 4 bases; junction bases outside the gene matches: 7. The CDR3 runs to 16 residues. Germline lookup yields CDR1 SNHLY and CDR2 FYNNEI. The CDR3 region is CASSENPGLARETQYF. The CDR3 bases are TGTGCCAGCAGTGAAAACCCGGGACTAGCGAGAGAGACCCAGTACTTC. Variable domain in full (rest from reference TRBV2 and TRBJ2-5): EPEVTQTPSHQVTQMGQEVILRCVPISNHLYFYWYRQILGQKVEFLVSFYNNEISEKSEIFDDQFSVERPDGSNFTLKIRSTKLEDSAMYFCASSENPGLARETQYFGPGTRLLVL.

The genes are TRBV6-2 or TRBV6-3 and TRBJ2-7; D unclear. Germline CDR1 is MNHEY and CDR2 is SVGEGT. With 6 bases removed from V and 2 bases from J, the gap between germline ends came to 14 bases. The CDR3 runs 14 residues. This CDR3 reads CASSRQQTTYEQYF. Here the CDR3 DNA reads TGTGCCAGCAGCCGTCAACAGACCACCTACGAGCAGTACTTC.

This rearrangement joins TRBV28 to TRBJ2-7; 8 nucleotides align to TRBD2. The CDR3 spans 12 residues. CDR1 MDHEN and CDR2 SYDVKM come from the germline V gene. After removal of 6 bases from V and 6 bases from J, the junction contained 4 bases not matched to a gene. CDR3 sequence: CASRPGGGEQYF. In DNA, the CDR3 is TGTGCCAGCAGGCCGGGAGGGGGCGAGCAGTACTTC.

This rearrangement joins TRBV7-9 to TRBJ1-4, with D possibly matching TRBD1 (5 bases). Trimming cost V 5 bases and J 8 bases, with 12 bases left between them. CDR1 and CDR2 from the germline V gene are SEHNR and FQNEAQ (reference sequence). The CDR3 has 13 amino acids. The DNA for the CDR3 is TGTGCCAGCAGCCTCAGGGAGGGGGAAAAACTGTTTTTT. Encoded protein: CASSLREGEKLFF.

This chain uses TRBV6-5 with TRBJ1-1, with D tentatively TRBD1 (5 bases). Trimming cost V 11 bases and J 1 base, with 11 bases left between them. The CDR3 runs to 12 residues. Per germline, CDR1 MNHEY and CDR2 SVGAGI. CDR3 nucleotides: TGTGCCGTTACGGGGGGGAACACTGAAGCTTTCTTT. This gives the protein CAVTGGNTEAFF.

CDR3 protein: CASSPPQGVNSGANVLTF. The CDR3 DNA follows: TGCGCCAGCAGCCCACCACAGGGGGTAAACTCTGGGGCCAACGTCCTGACTTTC. V is TRBV5-1 and J is TRBJ2-6; 8 bases are a match to TRBD1. CDR1 SGHRS and CDR2 YFSETQ come from the germline V gene. V was pared by 4 bases and J by 0 bases, with 9 bases of the junction left unmatched. The CDR3 has 18 amino acids.

V usage is TRBV3-1 (or the pseudogene TRBV3-2) and J usage is TRBJ2-1, with 8 bases that match TRBD2. The CDR3 runs 16 residues. CDR1 and CDR2 from the germline V gene are LGHDT and YNNKEL (reference sequence). The V segment lost 1 base and the J segment 8 bases; nucleotides outside the gene matches: 10. The chain's CDR3 is CASSQGVGGGFDEQFF. The CDR3 DNA reads TGTGCCAGCAGCCAAGGCGTGGGCGGGGGGTTCGATGAGCAGTTCTTC.

This chain uses TRBV5-4 with TRBJ1-1, with D unclear. The CDR3 covers 14 residues. V dropped 0 bases and J dropped 4 bases, with 10 bases sitting between them. Germline CDR1 is SGHNT and CDR2 is YYREEE (reference sequence). CDR3 region: CASSLDLEGTEAFF. The CDR3 DNA follows: TGTGCCAGCAGCTTGGACCTGGAGGGCACTGAAGCTTTCTTT.

The chain links TRBV4-1 to TRBJ2-1; 10 positions match TRBD1. In germline, CDR1 is MGHRA, CDR2 YSYEKL. The CDR3 is 16 amino acids. V shed 2 bases, J shed 2 bases, and the junction held 3 bases outside the gene matches. The CDR3 DNA reads as TGCGCCAGCAGCCAAAGGGACAGGGGTCCCTACAATGAGCAGTTCTTC. It specifies CASSQRDRGPYNEQFF.

This clone was seen only once. The CDR3: CASSRGGGYEQYF. CDR3 sequence (DNA): TGTGCCAGCAGCCGGGGGGGCGGGTACGAGCAGTACTTC. The J gene is TRBJ2-7, the V gene TRBV3-1 (or the pseudogene TRBV3-2); weak D call: TRBD2 (7 bases). This CDR3 is 13 amino acids long. Trimming cost V 4 bases and J 4 bases, with 11 bases left between them. Germline CDR1 LGHDT, CDR2 YNNKEL (reference sequence).

This clone was counted between two and nine times. This chain joins TRBV29-1 and TRBJ1-2; D perhaps matches TRBD1 (5 bases). In germline, CDR1 is SQVTM, CDR2 ANQGSEA. Trimming pared 5 bases from V and 4 bases from J, leaving 17 bases between. The CDR3 is made up of 14 amino acids. The DNA for the CDR3 is TGCAGCGTTACCGTTGAACCTAGGGGCTATGGCTACACCTTC. Translated: CSVTVEPRGYGYTF. Full variable domain (remainder filled in from reference TRBV29-1 and TRBJ1-2): SAVISQKPSRDICQRGTSLTIQCQVDSQVTMMFWYRQQPGQSLTLIATANQGSEATYESGFVIDKFPISRPNLTFSTLTVSNMSPEDSSIYLCSVTVEPRGYGYTFGSGTRLTVV.

The chain joins TRBV4-3 to TRBJ2-3, with 7 bases fitting TRBD2. V shed 0 bases, J shed 2 bases, and the junction held 5 bases outside the gene matches. Germline values: CDR1 LGHNA, CDR2 YSLEER. The CDR3 is 16 residues long. The CDR3 nucleotides read TGCGCCAGCAGCCAAGAGGGGACTATTATCACAGATACGCAGTATTTT. As protein: CASSQEGTIITDTQYF.

The chain uses TRBV5-4 and TRBJ1-6; tentative D call: TRBD1 (6 bases). The CDR3 extends over 13 amino acids. Trimming pared 7 bases from V and 8 bases from J, leaving 13 bases between. Germline V lookup: CDR1 SGHNT, CDR2 YYREEE (reference sequence). CDR3 loop: CASSSAGDSPLHF. CDR3 coding DNA: TGTGCCAGCTCCTCCGCAGGGGATTCACCCCTCCACTTT.

In its sample, this clone was seen a few times. V and J are TRBV3-1 (or the pseudogene TRBV3-2) and TRBJ2-3; 10 bases map to TRBD2. V trimming: 4 bases; J trimming: 4 bases; junction bases outside the gene matches: 8. Per germline, CDR1 LGHDT and CDR2 YNNKEL (reference sequence). The CDR3 consists of 16 residues. The CDR3: CASSRSAGGPADTQYF. In DNA form, the CDR3 reads TGTGCCAGCAGCCGCTCAGCGGGGGGGCCTGCAGATACGCAGTATTTT.

This clone was seen just once. J is TRBJ1-2 and V is TRBV10-3, with D uncertain. The V gene's germline CDR1 is ENHRY and CDR2 SYGVKD. This CDR3 is 14 amino acids long. Trimming removed 0 bases at V and 3 bases at J, with 8 bases between. The CDR3 sequence is CAISESSGHYGYTF. The CDR3 coding sequence is TGTGCCATCAGTGAGTCGAGTGGTCACTATGGCTACACCTTC.

The chain combines TRBV28 with TRBJ1-2; D gene ambiguous. Trimming left V 1 base short and J 2 bases short, with 8 bases between. CDR1 and CDR2 (germline): MDHEN, SYDVKM. CDR3 length: 14 amino acids. The CDR3 DNA is TGTGCCAGCAGTTTATACGACAAGAACTATGGCTACACCTTC. It encodes CASSLYDKNYGYTF.

The genes are TRBV28 and TRBJ1-2; 7 bases map to TRBD1. CDR3 length: 14 amino acids. In germline, CDR1 is MDHEN, CDR2 SYDVKM. With 5 bases clipped from V and 2 bases from J, the junction kept 5 bases outside the gene matches. CDR3 loop: CASSEQGINYGYTF. The CDR3, as DNA: TGTGCCAGCAGTGAACAGGGGATCAACTATGGCTACACCTTC.

The gene calls are TRBV9 and TRBJ2-3; 8 nucleotides match TRBD2. Germline trimming cut 4 bases from V and 5 bases from J; bases unmatched to any gene: 12. Germline CDR1 and CDR2: SGDLS and YYNGEE. CDR3 length equals 16 residues. CDR3 sequence (DNA): TGTGCCAGCAGCCTCCACCCAAGTAGCGGGGAAGATACGCAGTATTTT. It translates to CASSLHPSSGEDTQYF.